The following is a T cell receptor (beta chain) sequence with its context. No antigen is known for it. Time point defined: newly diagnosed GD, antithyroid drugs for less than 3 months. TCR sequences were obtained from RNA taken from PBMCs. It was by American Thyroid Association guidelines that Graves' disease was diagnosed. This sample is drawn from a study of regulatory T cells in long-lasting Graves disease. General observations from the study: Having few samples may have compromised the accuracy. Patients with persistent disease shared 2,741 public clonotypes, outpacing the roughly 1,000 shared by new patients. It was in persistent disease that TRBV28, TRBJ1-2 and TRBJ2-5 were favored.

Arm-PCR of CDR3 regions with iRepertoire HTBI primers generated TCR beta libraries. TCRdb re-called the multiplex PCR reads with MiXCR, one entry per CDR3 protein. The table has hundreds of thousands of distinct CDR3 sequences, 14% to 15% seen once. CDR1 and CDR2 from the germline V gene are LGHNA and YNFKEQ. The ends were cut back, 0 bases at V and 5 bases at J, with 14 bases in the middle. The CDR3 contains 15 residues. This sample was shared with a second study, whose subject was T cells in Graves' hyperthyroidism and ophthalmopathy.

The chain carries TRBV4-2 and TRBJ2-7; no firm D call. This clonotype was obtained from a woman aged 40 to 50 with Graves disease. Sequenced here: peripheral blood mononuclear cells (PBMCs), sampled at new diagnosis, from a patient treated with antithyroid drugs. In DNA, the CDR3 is TGTGCCAGCAGCCAAGATGGGCAGCGTGGTAACGAGCAGTACTTC. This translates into CASSQDGQRGNEQYF.